One and the same sample provided the 30 T cell receptor beta chains below, sequenced in a study of vaccination and CD4 T cells after COVID-19. With the Oncomine TCR Beta short-read assay, DNA from cultured CD4+ T cells was sequenced. Via MiXCR, TCRdb re-called the PCR reads, giving one row per CDR3 protein. The data contain fewer than 20,000 distinct CDR3 sequences, 53% of them singletons. The treatment is: approximately nine-day PBMC culture with coronavirus spike peptide pools or control peptides (ViraFEST assay). These TCRs' antigens remain unknown. Specimen: CD4+ T cells from blood, cultured in vitro, collected before SARS-CoV-2 vaccination. The receptors stem from a human donor who had recovered from COVID-19.

This chain links TRBV30 with TRBJ1-3; TRBD1 is a possible D gene (6 bases). The CDR3 has 15 amino acids. The germline gives CDR1 GTSNPN, CDR2 SVGIG (reference sequence). V lost 4 bases and J lost 0, with 13 bases in between. CDR3 residues: CAWTGQLFSGNTIYF. In nucleotides, the CDR3 is TGTGCCTGGACCGGACAGCTATTCTCTGGAAACACCATATATTTT.

The chain employs TRBV6-2 or TRBV6-3 and TRBJ2-3; D unclear. There are 15 residues in the CDR3. The germline CDR1 and CDR2 sequences are MNHEY and SVGEGT. V was trimmed by 0 bases and J by 6 bases, leaving 13 bases between them. The CDR3 is CASSYSFSRADTQYF. CDR3 nucleotides: TGTGCCAGCAGTTACTCATTCTCTCGCGCTGATACGCAGTATTTT.

This clonotype qualifies as large. The chain couples TRBV7-9 to TRBJ1-6; TRBD1 might be the D (5 bases). V was shortened by 3 bases and J by 10 bases, with 13 bases between the two germline ends. CDR1 is SEHNR and CDR2 is FQNEAQ in the germline V gene (reference sequence). The CDR3 runs 14 residues. The CDR3, as DNA: TGTGCCAGCAGCTTGGGGGGTCGTGGCTCACCCCTCCACTTT. This sequence encodes CASSLGGRGSPLHF. The full variable domain, with the rest looked up from reference TRBV7-9 and TRBJ1-6, is DTGVSQNPRHKITKRGQNVTFRCDPISEHNRLYWYRQTLGQGPEFLTYFQNEAQLEKSRLLSDRFSAERPKGSFSTLEIQRTEQGDSAMYLCASSLGGRGSPLHFGNGTRLTVT.

The CDR3 DNA follows: TGTGCCAGCAGTGAAGGGGGCCAGGATACGCAGTATTTT. Translated: CASSEGGQDTQYF. The chain is built from TRBV2 and TRBJ2-3; a weak D match, TRBD1 (5 bases). CDR3 length equals 13 residues. Germline V CDR1 and CDR2: SNHLY, FYNNEI. The ends were cut back, 1 base at V and 6 bases at J, with 8 bases in the middle.

The chain uses TRBV11-2 and TRBJ2-5, with TRBD1 matching 8 bases. This CDR3 has 15 amino acids. The junction had 9 bases not matched to a gene; V was cut back by 5 bases and J by 4 bases. Germline CDR1 is SGHAT and CDR2 is FQNNGV. CDR3 sequence (DNA): TGTGCCAGCAGCGTGACAGGGGCTCCAGGAGAGACCCAGTACTTC. The encoded protein is CASSVTGAPGETQYF. The full variable domain, rest sourced from reference TRBV11-2 and TRBJ2-5, is EAGVAQSPRYKIIEKRQSVAFWCNPISGHATLYWYQQILGQGPKLLIQFQNNGVVDDSQLPKDRFSAERLKGVDSTLKIQPAKLEDSAVYLCASSVTGAPGETQYFGPGTRLLVL.

The chain carries TRBV6-1 and TRBJ2-7; 9 nucleotides line up with TRBD2. Germline V gene sequence: CDR1 MNHNS, CDR2 SASEGT. The CDR3 runs 14 residues. Trimming removed 11 bases from V and 4 bases from J; junction bases left unmatched: 12. The CDR3: CASITGTSKYEQYF. CDR3 DNA sequence: TGTGCCTCAATTACCGGGACTAGCAAATACGAGCAGTACTTC.

The genes are TRBV11-1 and TRBJ2-5; the D gene is possibly TRBD1 (5 bases). CDR1 SGHAT and CDR2 FQDESV come from the germline V gene (reference sequence). The germline V and J ends were trimmed by 3 bases and 7 bases, with 12 bases remaining between them. CDR3 length: 13 residues. The CDR3, as DNA: TGTGCCAGCAGCTTGTCGACAGTTGGGACCCAGTACTTC. Residues: CASSLSTVGTQYF.

The chain is built from TRBV2 and TRBJ1-2; D ambiguous. Germline CDR1 reads SNHLY; CDR2 reads FYNNEI. V was shortened by 4 bases and J by 3 bases, with 12 bases between the two germline ends. This CDR3 is 14 amino acids long. CDR3 nucleotides: TGTGCCAGCAGTGTTGTGGAACAATACTATGGCTACACCTTC. Its protein product is CASSVVEQYYGYTF.

This clonotype was seen more than once but under ten times. The chain is built from TRBV20-1 and TRBJ2-1; the match to TRBD2 covers 11 bases. V shed 6 bases, J shed 0 bases, and the junction held 7 bases outside the gene matches. Germline V gene sequence: CDR1 DFQATT, CDR2 SNEGSKA (reference sequence). This CDR3 comprises 16 residues. Here the CDR3 reads CSAQTSGDYSYNEQFF. The DNA of the CDR3 is TGCAGTGCCCAGACTAGCGGGGACTACTCCTACAATGAGCAGTTCTTC.

The V and J genes are TRBV6-2 or TRBV6-3 and TRBJ2-2; 11 bases are shared with TRBD2. The length of the CDR3 is 17 residues. The trim removed 2 bases at V and 0 bases at J, leaving 2 bases unmatched. Germline CDR1 reads MNHEY; CDR2 reads SVGEGT. The CDR3 region has the DNA TGTGCCAGCAGTTACGCTAGCGGGAGGCCGAACACCGGGGAGCTGTTTTTT. Translating it yields CASSYASGRPNTGELFF.

V is TRBV5-4 and J is TRBJ1-6, with D possibly TRBD1 on 6 matching bases. Trimming stripped 1 base from V and 9 bases from J, with 14 bases between. The CDR3 is made up of 15 amino acids. Looked up from germline, CDR1 is SGHNT and CDR2 is YYREEE (reference sequence). The CDR3, as DNA: TGTGCCAGCAGCTTGCGCAGGGGAGGAGGTTCACCCCTCCACTTT. Translation: CASSLRRGGGSPLHF.

This sequence joins TRBV19 and TRBJ2-3; D might be TRBD1 or TRBD2, each matching 6 bases. CDR1 is LNHDA, CDR2 SQIVND, per germline (reference sequence). The CDR3 spans 17 residues. V was pared by 4 bases and J by 0 bases, with 17 bases between. For the CDR3, the DNA is TGTGCCAGTAGTACGTTGGGGGCTCGGGGGAGCACAGATACGCAGTATTTT. Its protein product is CASSTLGARGSTDTQYF.

This clonotype was seen a handful of times. The genes are TRBV24-1 and TRBJ2-1, with TRBD2 matching over 8 bases. The germline V gene encodes CDR1 KGHDR and CDR2 SFDVKD. This CDR3 has 16 amino acids. Trimming cost V 5 bases and J 0 bases; bases outside gene matches: 5. CDR3 bases: TGTGCCACCAGTGGAGATACTAGCGGCTCCTACAATGAGCAGTTCTTC. Encoded protein: CATSGDTSGSYNEQFF.

Only a few counts were recorded for this clonotype. V usage is TRBV7-2 and J usage is TRBJ1-3; D remains unclear. The CDR3 sequence is 18 residues long. V dropped 2 bases and J dropped 0 bases, with 17 bases sitting between them. Germline loops: CDR1 SGHTA, CDR2 FQGNSA. As DNA, the CDR3 is TGTGCCAGCAGCTTAAGTGGAGGACTCACGAGCTCTGGAAACACCATATATTTT. This encodes CASSLSGGLTSSGNTIYF.

V is TRBV12-3 or TRBV12-4 and J is TRBJ2-2; D gene ambiguous. V was pared by 6 bases and J by 8 bases, with 10 bases between. The CDR3 runs 12 residues. The CDR3, as DNA: TGTGCCAGCAGCGTCCCCCCTGGGGAGCTGTTTTTT. Protein sequence: CASSVPPGELFF.

The genes are TRBV28 and TRBJ2-2, with D hard to call. CDR1 MDHEN and CDR2 SYDVKM come from the germline V gene. The CDR3 spans 12 residues. The ends were cut back, 5 bases at V and 1 base at J, with 2 bases in the middle. The chain's CDR3 is CASSLNTGELFF. The CDR3 nucleotides read TGTGCCAGCAGTCTGAACACCGGGGAGCTGTTTTTT.

To note about this clonotype: The CDR3 ends on some other residue instead of the conserved phenylalanine or tryptophan, so this is likely a read error. V gene TRBV6-1 combines with J gene TRBJ1-3; weak D call: TRBD1 (6 bases). Trimming took 2 bases from V and 4 from J, leaving 12 bases between them. CDR3 size: 15 residues. Germline lookup yields CDR1 MNHNS and CDR2 SASEGT. The chain's CDR3 is CASSEMATGGNTIYL. As DNA, the CDR3 is TGTGCCAGCAGTGAAATGGCGACAGGAGGAAACACCATATATCTT.

This clonotype was counted between two and nine times. The rearrangement links TRBV6-5 to TRBJ1-2; D uncertain. Trimming removed 2 bases at V and 2 bases at J, with 6 bases between. The CDR3 is 13 residues long. Germline-derived CDR1 and CDR2 are MNHEY and SVGAGI. Written as DNA, the CDR3 is TGTGCCAGCAGTTACAGGGCAAACTATGGCTACACCTTC. This codes for CASSYRANYGYTF.

This clonotype was recorded only once. The chain combines TRBV4-2 with TRBJ2-5, with TRBD2 as a possible D gene (6 bases). Between the trimmed V and J ends, which lost 1 base and 5 bases, there was a span of 17 bases. This CDR3 is built from 16 residues. From germline, CDR1 is LGHNA and CDR2 YNFKEQ. CDR3: CASSQGSTSLGETQYF. The CDR3 DNA is TGTGCCAGCAGCCAAGGCTCGACTAGTTTAGGTGAGACCCAGTACTTC.

V is TRBV9 and J is TRBJ1-2; 11 bases map to TRBD1. CDR1 is SGDLS and CDR2 is YYNGEE in the germline V gene. The CDR3 extends over 16 amino acids. V trimming: 3 bases; J trimming: 7 bases; junction bases outside the gene matches: 11. The CDR3 region has the DNA TGTGCCAGCAGCGCACACACACCCGGGACAGGGGGTGGCTACACCTTC. Translating it yields CASSAHTPGTGGGYTF.

This clonotype was seen a single time. This chain uses TRBV7-8 with TRBJ2-7; TRBD2 matches 9 bases. The CDR3 sequence is 15 residues long. The V and J ends lost 6 bases and 4 bases, in that order; junction bases with no gene match: 10. Germline CDR1 and CDR2: SGHVS and FQNEAQ. The CDR3 loop reads CASSFSSGKMYEQYF. The CDR3 coding sequence is TGTGCCAGCAGTTTCTCTAGCGGGAAGATGTACGAGCAGTACTTC.

In this sample, this clonotype turned up a few times. This chain uses TRBV27 with TRBJ1-2; a weak D match, TRBD1 (6 bases). There are 16 residues in the CDR3. The V end was cut by 4 bases, the J end by 4 bases, with 19 bases between. Germline lookup yields CDR1 MNHEY and CDR2 SMNVEV (reference sequence). The CDR3 sequence is CASSSLPPGGPYGYTF. The CDR3 DNA is TGTGCCAGCAGTTCTCTGCCCCCCGGGGGGCCCTATGGCTACACCTTC.

V gene TRBV7-9 combines with J gene TRBJ1-5; 11 bases align to TRBD1. The V gene's germline CDR1 is SEHNR and CDR2 FQNEAQ (reference sequence). After removal of 5 bases from V and 6 bases from J, the junction contained 3 bases not matched to a gene. The CDR3 extends over 14 amino acids. The CDR3 loop is CASSDGTGGQPQHF. The CDR3 DNA reads TGTGCCAGCAGCGACGGGACAGGGGGTCAGCCCCAGCATTTT.

This clonotype was counted a few times. The V and J genes are TRBV20-1 and TRBJ1-2; D gene uncertain. The V end lost 1 base, the J end lost 8 bases, and 8 bases lay between the germline ends. The CDR3 is 11 amino acids. CDR1 is DFQATT, CDR2 SNEGSKA, per germline (reference sequence). CDR3 sequence reads: CSARAVRGYTF. The CDR3 DNA is TGCAGTGCTAGAGCCGTTCGAGGCTACACCTTC.

This chain connects TRBV12-3 or TRBV12-4 to TRBJ2-3; perhaps D is TRBD1 or TRBD2 (5 bases each). Trimming took off 5 bases at V and 0 bases at J, with 12 bases between the two ends. CDR3 length: 15 residues. CDR3 region: CASSGLGASTDTQYF. CDR3 bases: TGTGCCAGCAGTGGTCTCGGGGCTAGCACAGATACGCAGTATTTT.

In DNA form, the CDR3 reads TGTGCCAGTAGTATCGGGACAAATAATTCACCCCTCCACTTT. Protein: CASSIGTNNSPLHF. This rearrangement joins TRBV19 to TRBJ1-6; weak D call: TRBD1 (6 bases). The V end was cut by 3 bases, the J end by 5 bases, with 8 bases between. The CDR3 sequence is 14 residues long. CDR1 LNHDA and CDR2 SQIVND come from the germline V gene (reference sequence). Filled out from reference TRBV19 and TRBJ1-6, the complete variable domain reads DGGITQSPKYLFRKEGQNVTLSCEQNLNHDAMYWYRQDPGQGLRLIYYSQIVNDFQKGDIAEGYSVSREKKESFPLTVTSAQKNPTAFYLCASSIGTNNSPLHFGNGTRLTVT.

This clonotype was counted a few times. The chain employs TRBV7-2 and TRBJ2-5; 8 bases are shared with TRBD2. The CDR3 extends over 15 amino acids. Per the germline V gene, CDR1 is SGHTA and CDR2 is FQGNSA. The J segment lost 6 bases and the V segment lost 1 base, leaving 7 bases of the junction unmatched. CDR3 in amino acids: CASSLGGTSGQTQYF. In nucleotides, the CDR3 is TGTGCCAGCAGCTTAGGGGGGACTAGTGGACAGACCCAGTACTTC.

This clonotype has more than one count but fewer than ten. V is TRBV2 and J is TRBJ1-2, with 7 bases aligning to TRBD1. The germline V gene has CDR1 SNHLY and CDR2 FYNNEI. V dropped 7 bases and J dropped 4; count of bases not matched to a gene: 9. The CDR3 loop spans 14 amino acids. CDR3 sequence (DNA): TGTGCCAGCATTAGACAGGGTCGAGGCTATGGCTACACCTTC. It translates to CASIRQGRGYGYTF. The full variable domain, rest sourced from reference TRBV2 and TRBJ1-2, is EPEVTQTPSHQVTQMGQEVILRCVPISNHLYFYWYRQILGQKVEFLVSFYNNEISEKSEIFDDQFSVERPDGSNFTLKIRSTKLEDSAMYFCASIRQGRGYGYTFGSGTRLTVV.

This chain uses TRBV6-1 with TRBJ2-7; D is perhaps TRBD2 (6 bases). In germline, CDR1 is MNHNS, CDR2 SASEGT. The CDR3 has 11 residues. The V end lost 7 bases, the J end lost 3 bases, and 7 bases lay between the germline ends. The CDR3 region is CASMRGYEQYF. DNA for the CDR3: TGTGCCAGCATGCGGGGCTACGAGCAGTACTTC.

This clonotype was counted a few times. CDR3 DNA sequence: TGTGCCAGCGGAGCCGGACTAGTTGGAGATACGCAGTATTTT. This translates into CASGAGLVGDTQYF. This chain joins TRBV7-9 and TRBJ2-3, with TRBD2 matching 7 bases. This CDR3 is built from 14 residues. The germline CDR1 and CDR2 sequences are SEHNR and FQNEAQ (reference sequence). V was pared by 8 bases and J by 5 bases, with 10 bases of the junction left unmatched.